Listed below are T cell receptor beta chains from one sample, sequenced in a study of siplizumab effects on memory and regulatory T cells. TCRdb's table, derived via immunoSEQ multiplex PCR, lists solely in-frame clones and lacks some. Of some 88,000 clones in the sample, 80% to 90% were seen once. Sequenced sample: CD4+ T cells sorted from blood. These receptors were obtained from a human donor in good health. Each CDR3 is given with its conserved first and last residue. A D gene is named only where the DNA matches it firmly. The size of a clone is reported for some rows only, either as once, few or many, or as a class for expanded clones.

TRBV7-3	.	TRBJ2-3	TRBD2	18	TGTGCCAGCAGCTTATGGACTAGCGGCACTACTAGCACAGATACGCAGTATTTT	CASSLWTSGTTSTDTQYF
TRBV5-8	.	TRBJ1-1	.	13	TGTGCCAGCAGCCTGGACCGGGACACTGAAGCTTTCTTT	CASSLDRDTEAFF
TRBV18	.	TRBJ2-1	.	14	TGTGCCAGCTCACCGGGACTCCGGTCCAATGAGCAGTTCTTC	CASSPGLRSNEQFF
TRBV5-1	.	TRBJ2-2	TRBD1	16	TGCGCCAGCAGCCCCTGGGACAGGCTAAACACCGGGGAGCTGTTTTTT	CASSPWDRLNTGELFF
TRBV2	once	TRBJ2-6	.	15	TGTGCCAGCACCCTCAATGCTGCTGGGGCCAACGTCCTGACTTTC	CASTLNAAGANVLTF
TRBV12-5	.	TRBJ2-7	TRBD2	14	TGTGCTAGTGGCTATGGGACTAGCGGGAGATGGCAGTACTTC	CASGYGTSGRWQYF
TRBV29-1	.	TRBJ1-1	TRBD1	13	TGCAGCATCAGACAGGGTATGAACACTGAAGCTTTCTTT	CSIRQGMNTEAFF
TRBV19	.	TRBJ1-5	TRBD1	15	TGTGCCAGTAGTATCCGGCCAGGGGGCTTTCAGCCCCAGCATTTT	CASSIRPGGFQPQHF
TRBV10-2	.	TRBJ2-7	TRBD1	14	TGCGCCAGCAGGCTGGGACAGCCAACCTACGAGCAGTACTTC	CASRLGQPTYEQYF
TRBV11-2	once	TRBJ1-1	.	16	TGTGCCAGCAGCCGCGGACACGAACGGGATCGTTCTGAAGCTTTCTTT	CASSRGHERDRSEAFF
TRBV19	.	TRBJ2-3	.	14	TGTGCCAGTAGTAGAACGAAAGGGACAGATACGCAGTATTTT	CASSRTKGTDTQYF
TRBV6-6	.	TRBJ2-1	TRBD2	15	TGTGCCAGCAGTTTTAGGGAGGGTTCCTACAATGAGCAGTTCTTC	CASSFREGSYNEQFF
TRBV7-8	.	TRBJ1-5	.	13	TGTGCCAGCAGCTTAGGACCGTCCAAGCCCCAGCATTTT	CASSLGPSKPQHF
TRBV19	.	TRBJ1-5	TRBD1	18	TGTGCCAGTAGTCGCACAGGGGGCTCGGTTGGTAGCAATCAGCCCCAGCATTTT	CASSRTGGSVGSNQPQHF
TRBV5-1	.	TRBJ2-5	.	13	TGCGCCAGCAGCTTGGGTCGGGAAGAGACCCAGTACTTC	CASSLGREETQYF
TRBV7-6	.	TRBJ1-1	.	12	TGTGCCAGCAGCTTCCCGAAGGAGGAAGCTTTCTTT	CASSFPKEEAFF
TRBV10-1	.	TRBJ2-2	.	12	TGCGCCAGTAGCCGCGGTTCCGGGGAGCTGTTTTTT	CASSRGSGELFF
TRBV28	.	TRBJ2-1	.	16	TGTGCCAGCAGTACCCTGACTAGTATATCCTACAATGAGCAGTTCTTC	CASSTLTSISYNEQFF
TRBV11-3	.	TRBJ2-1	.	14	TGTGCCAGCAGCCCCCCGGGAGTGTACAATGAGCAGTTCTTC	CASSPPGVYNEQFF
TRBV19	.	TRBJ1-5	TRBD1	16	TGTGCCAGTAGTGCGGGACAGACAATCCGCAATCAGCCCCAGCATTTT	CASSAGQTIRNQPQHF
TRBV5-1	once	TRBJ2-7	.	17	TGCGCCAGCAGCCTTGTGGTGTCCAACGCCGCCTCCTACGAGCAGTACTTC	CASSLVVSNAASYEQYF
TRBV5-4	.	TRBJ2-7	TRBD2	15	TGTGCCAGCAGCTTGGCCGGGACTAGCAGCTACGAGCAGTACTTC	CASSLAGTSSYEQYF
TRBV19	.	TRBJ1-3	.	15	TGTGCCAGTAGTATAGCCGGGGGCTCTGGAAACACCATATATTTT	CASSIAGGSGNTIYF
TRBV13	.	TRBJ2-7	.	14	TGTGCCAGCAGACTCGGAGGGCGGGAATACGAGCAGTACTTC	CASRLGGREYEQYF
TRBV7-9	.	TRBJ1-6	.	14	TGTGCCAGCAGCTTACTAACAGCTAATTCACCCCTCCACTTT	CASSLLTANSPLHF
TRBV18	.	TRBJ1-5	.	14	TGTGCCAGCTCACTACAGGGTAACAATCAGCCCCAGCATTTT	CASSLQGNNQPQHF
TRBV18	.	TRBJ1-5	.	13	TGTGCCAGCTCCGACAGGCTGAATCAGCCCCAGCATTTT	CASSDRLNQPQHF
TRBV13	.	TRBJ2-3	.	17	TGTGCCAGCAGCTTAAAGGCGGACGGGTCCCTAGGAGATACGCAGTATTTT	CASSLKADGSLGDTQYF
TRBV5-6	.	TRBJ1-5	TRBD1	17	TGTGCCAGCAGCGTATGGACAGGATGGACGGGCAATCAGCCCCAGCATTTT	CASSVWTGWTGNQPQHF
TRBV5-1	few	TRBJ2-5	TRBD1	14	TGCGCCAGCAGCCGTGGACAGGCGCAAGAGACCCAGTACTTC	CASSRGQAQETQYF
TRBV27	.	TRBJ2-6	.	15	TGTGCCAGCAGTTTTGGGGGAGCCGGGGCCAACGTCCTGACTTTC	CASSFGGAGANVLTF
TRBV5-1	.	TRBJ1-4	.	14	TGCGCCAGCTCGCAGCTCGCAACTAATGAAAAACTGTTTTTT	CASSQLATNEKLFF
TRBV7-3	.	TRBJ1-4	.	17	TGTGCCAGCAGCTTAAGTAGGCAGGTCAAGACTAATGAAAAACTGTTTTTT	CASSLSRQVKTNEKLFF
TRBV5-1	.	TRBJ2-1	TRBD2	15	TGCGCCAGCAGCGCGGCGGGACTAGCGGGAGAGTGGCAGTTCTTC	CASSAAGLAGEWQFF
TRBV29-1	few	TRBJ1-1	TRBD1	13	TGCAGCGTTGTGTTGAGACAGGGGATTGAAGCTTTCTTT	CSVVLRQGIEAFF
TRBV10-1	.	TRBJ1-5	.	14	TGCGCCAGCCTGGACAAAAGATGCAATCAGCCCCAGCATTTT	CASLDKRCNQPQHF
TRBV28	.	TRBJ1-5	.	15	TGTGCCAGCGGTCGGCAGGGAGCCACTCTCAGGGCCCAGCATTTT	CASGRQGATLRAQHF
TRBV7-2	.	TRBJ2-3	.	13	TGTGCCAGCAGATTGGCGGGCACAGATACGCAGTATTTT	CASRLAGTDTQYF
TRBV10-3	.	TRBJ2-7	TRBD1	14	TGTGCCATCAGTAATTCCGGGACAGACTACGAGCAGTACTTC	CAISNSGTDYEQYF
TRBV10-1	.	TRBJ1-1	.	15	TGCGCCAGCAAGCAGAGAGGGGTCCGGAACACTGAAGCTTTCTTT	CASKQRGVRNTEAFF